The rows below give T cell receptor beta chains drawn from one sample of a study of CD8 T cells in Susac syndrome. Each CDR3 protein gets one entry after TCRdb re-called the immunoSEQ multiplex PCR reads with MiXCR. The sample holds 120,000 or so distinct CDR3 sequences; roughly 94% are singletons and the top ten take approximately 0.12%. What was sequenced was CD4+ T cells from PBMCs. These receptors were taken from a human donor with multiple sclerosis. Both conserved end residues are part of each CDR3. The order of the fields is J gene, V gene, CDR3 protein.

j_gene: TRBJ1-5
v_gene: TRBV7-8
CDR3aa: CASSLEGKSNQPQHF

j_gene: TRBJ2-5
v_gene: TRBV12-3/TRBV12-4
CDR3aa: CASSLGRGFQETQYF

j_gene: TRBJ1-1
v_gene: TRBV7-3
CDR3aa: CASKGSGDTEAFF

j_gene: TRBJ2-7
v_gene: TRBV27
CDR3aa: CASSSYRGMLGEQYF

j_gene: TRBJ2-3
v_gene: TRBV20-1
CDR3aa: CSARGISVGGTDTQYF

j_gene: TRBJ1-4
v_gene: TRBV27
CDR3aa: CASRSGRGLGKLFF

j_gene: TRBJ1-3
v_gene: TRBV11-2
CDR3aa: CASSLDPGFSPNRPGNTIYF

j_gene: TRBJ2-3
v_gene: TRBV23-1
CDR3aa: CASLGALPEGTDTQYF

j_gene: TRBJ1-4
v_gene: TRBV20-1
CDR3aa: CSARGEGTVKEKLFF

j_gene: TRBJ2-1
v_gene: TRBV5-1
CDR3aa: CASNGQLNEQFF

j_gene: TRBJ2-3
v_gene: TRBV19
CDR3aa: CASSIWQGSTDTQYF

j_gene: TRBJ2-6
v_gene: TRBV4-3
CDR3aa: CASSQALSGANVLTF

j_gene: TRBJ1-4
v_gene: TRBV5-1
CDR3aa: CASSPTGAPNEKLFF

j_gene: TRBJ1-2
v_gene: TRBV7-9
CDR3aa: CATTSEGLYGYTF

j_gene: TRBJ2-3
v_gene: TRBV30
CDR3aa: CAWSAGRAPDTQYF

j_gene: TRBJ1-5
v_gene: TRBV12-3/TRBV12-4
CDR3aa: CASTGGNQPQHF

j_gene: TRBJ1-6
v_gene: TRBV27
CDR3aa: CASSWDGQESPLHF

j_gene: TRBJ2-7
v_gene: TRBV7-2
CDR3aa: CASSNRDKSPYEQYF

j_gene: TRBJ2-1
v_gene: TRBV19
CDR3aa: CASSMVGEQFF